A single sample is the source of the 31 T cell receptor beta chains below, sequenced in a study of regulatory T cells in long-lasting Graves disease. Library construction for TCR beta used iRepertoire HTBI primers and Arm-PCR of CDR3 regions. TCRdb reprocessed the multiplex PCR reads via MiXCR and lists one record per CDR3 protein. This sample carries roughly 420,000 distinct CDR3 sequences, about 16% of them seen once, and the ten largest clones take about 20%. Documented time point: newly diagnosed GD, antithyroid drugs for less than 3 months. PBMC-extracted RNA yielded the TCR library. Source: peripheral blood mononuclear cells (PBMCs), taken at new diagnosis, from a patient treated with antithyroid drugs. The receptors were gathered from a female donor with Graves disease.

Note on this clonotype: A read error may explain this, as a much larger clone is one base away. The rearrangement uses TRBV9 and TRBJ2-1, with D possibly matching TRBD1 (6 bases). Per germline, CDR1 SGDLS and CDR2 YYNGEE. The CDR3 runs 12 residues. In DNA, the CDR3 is TGTGCCAGCAGCCCAGGGGTGGGCGAGCAGCTCTTC. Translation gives CASSPGVGEQLF.

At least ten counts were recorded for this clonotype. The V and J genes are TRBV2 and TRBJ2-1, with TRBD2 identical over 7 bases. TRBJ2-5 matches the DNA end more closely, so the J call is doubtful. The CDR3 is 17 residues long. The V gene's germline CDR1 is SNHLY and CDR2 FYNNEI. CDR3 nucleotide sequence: TGTGCCAGCAGAGACAATCCGGGACGGGAGGCCCAGTGGACCCAGTACTTC. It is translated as CASRDNPGREAQWTQYF.

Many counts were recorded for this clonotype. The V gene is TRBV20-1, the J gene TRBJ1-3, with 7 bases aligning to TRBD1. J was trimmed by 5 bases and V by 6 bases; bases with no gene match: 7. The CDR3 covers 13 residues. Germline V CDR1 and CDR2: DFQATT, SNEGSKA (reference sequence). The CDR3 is CSAVRDSRNTIYF. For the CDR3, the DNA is TGCAGTGCCGTAAGGGACAGCCGAAACACCATATATTTT.

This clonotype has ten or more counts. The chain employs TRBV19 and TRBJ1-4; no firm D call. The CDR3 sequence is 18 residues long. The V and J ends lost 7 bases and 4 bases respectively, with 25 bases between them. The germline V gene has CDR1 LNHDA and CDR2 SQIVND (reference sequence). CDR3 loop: CASTIGRQNPRRNEKLFF. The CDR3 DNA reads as TGTGCCAGTACCATCGGACGCCAAAACCCGAGGCGTAATGAAAAACTGTTTTTT.

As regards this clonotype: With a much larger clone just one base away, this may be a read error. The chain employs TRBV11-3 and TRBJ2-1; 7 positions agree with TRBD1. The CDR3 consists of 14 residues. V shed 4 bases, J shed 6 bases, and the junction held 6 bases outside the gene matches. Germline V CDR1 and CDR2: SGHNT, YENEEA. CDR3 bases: TGTGCCAGCAGCTCAGTCGAGGGGGCCAATGAGCAGTTCTTC. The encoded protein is CASSSVEGANEQFF.

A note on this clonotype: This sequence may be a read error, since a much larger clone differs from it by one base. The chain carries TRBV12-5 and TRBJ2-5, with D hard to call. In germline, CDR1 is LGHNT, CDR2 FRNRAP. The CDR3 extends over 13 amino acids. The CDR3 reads CASGLPTVEIQYF. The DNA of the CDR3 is TGTGCTAGTGGTTTGCCAACGGTGGAGATCCAGTACTTC.

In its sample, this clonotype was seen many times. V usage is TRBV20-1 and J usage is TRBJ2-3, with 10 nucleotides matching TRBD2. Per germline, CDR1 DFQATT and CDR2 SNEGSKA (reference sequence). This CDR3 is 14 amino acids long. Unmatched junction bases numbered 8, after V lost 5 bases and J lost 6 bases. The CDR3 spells CSAPAAGGSDTQYF. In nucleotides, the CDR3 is TGCAGTGCTCCAGCAGCGGGAGGGTCGGATACGCAGTATTTT.

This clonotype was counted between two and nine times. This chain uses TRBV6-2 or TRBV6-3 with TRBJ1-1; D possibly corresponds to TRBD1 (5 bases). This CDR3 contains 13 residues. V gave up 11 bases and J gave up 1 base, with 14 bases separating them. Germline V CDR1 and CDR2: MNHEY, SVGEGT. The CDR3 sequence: CAGGLTGNTEAFF. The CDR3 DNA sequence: TGTGCCGGGGGTCTGACCGGGAACACTGAAGCTTTCTTT.

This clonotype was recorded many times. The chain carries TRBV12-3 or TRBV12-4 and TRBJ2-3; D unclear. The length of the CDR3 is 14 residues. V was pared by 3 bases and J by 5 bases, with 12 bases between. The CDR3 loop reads CASSFRLSGDTQYF. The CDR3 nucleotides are TGTGCCAGCAGTTTTCGCCTCTCGGGAGATACGCAGTATTTT.

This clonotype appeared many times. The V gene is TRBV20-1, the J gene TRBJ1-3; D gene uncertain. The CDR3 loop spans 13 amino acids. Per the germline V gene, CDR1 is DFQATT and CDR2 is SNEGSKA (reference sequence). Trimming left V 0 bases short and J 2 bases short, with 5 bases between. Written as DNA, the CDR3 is TGCAGTGCTAGAGATGGGGCTGGAAACACCATATATTTT. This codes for CSARDGAGNTIYF.

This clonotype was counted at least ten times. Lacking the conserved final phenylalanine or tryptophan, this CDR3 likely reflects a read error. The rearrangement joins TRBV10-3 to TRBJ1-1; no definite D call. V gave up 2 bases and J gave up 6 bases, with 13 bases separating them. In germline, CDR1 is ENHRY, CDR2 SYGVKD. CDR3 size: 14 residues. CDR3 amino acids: CAISEGSHPAEAFL. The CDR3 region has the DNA TGTGCCATCAGTGAGGGAAGCCACCCCGCTGAAGCTTTCCTT.

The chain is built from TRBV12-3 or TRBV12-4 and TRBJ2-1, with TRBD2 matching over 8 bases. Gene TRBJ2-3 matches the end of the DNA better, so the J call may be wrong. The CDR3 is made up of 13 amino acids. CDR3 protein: CASREPLGTRQYF. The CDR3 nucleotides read TGTGCCAGCAGGGAACCATTAGGGACTAGGCAGTATTTT.

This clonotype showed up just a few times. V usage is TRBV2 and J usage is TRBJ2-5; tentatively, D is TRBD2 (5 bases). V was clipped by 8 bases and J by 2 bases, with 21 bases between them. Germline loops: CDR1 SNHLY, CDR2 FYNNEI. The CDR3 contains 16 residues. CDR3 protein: CASSPGMGQTQETQYF. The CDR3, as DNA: TGTGCCAGCTCACCCGGGATGGGCCAGACTCAAGAGACCCAGTACTTC.

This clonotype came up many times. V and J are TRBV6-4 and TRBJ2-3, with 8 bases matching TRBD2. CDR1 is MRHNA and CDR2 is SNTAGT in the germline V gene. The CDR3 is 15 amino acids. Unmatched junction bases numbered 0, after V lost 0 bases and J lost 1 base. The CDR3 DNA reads TGTGCCAGCAGTGACTCGCGGGGGGGCACAGATACGCAGTATTTT. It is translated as CASSDSRGGTDTQYF.

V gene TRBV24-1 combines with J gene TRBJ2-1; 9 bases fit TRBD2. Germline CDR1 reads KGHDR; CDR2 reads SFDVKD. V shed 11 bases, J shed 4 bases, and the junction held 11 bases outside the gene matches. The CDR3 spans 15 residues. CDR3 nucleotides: TGTGCCAGCCGTATCGGGACTAGCTATTACAATGAGCAGTTCTTC. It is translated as CASRIGTSYYNEQFF.

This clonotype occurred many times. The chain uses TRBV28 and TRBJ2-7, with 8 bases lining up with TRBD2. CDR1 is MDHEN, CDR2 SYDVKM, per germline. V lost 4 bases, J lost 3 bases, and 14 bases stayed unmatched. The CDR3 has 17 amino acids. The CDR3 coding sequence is TGTGCCAGCAGTTATATGGCGGGAGGTGGGGACAACTACGAGCAGTACTTC. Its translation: CASSYMAGGGDNYEQYF.

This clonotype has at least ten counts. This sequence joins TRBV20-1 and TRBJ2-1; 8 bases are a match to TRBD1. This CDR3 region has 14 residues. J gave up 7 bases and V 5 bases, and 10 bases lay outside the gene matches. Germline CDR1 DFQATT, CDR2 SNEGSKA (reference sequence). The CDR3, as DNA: TGCAGTGCTGCCAGACAGGGGTCTTGGAATGAGCAGTTCTTC. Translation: CSAARQGSWNEQFF.

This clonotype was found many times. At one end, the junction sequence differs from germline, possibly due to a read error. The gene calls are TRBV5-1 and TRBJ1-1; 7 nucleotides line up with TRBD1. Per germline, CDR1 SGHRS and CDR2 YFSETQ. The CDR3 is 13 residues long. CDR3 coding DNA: TGTGCCAGCAGCTTTAACAGGGGCACTGAAGCTTTCTTT. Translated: CASSFNRGTEAFF.

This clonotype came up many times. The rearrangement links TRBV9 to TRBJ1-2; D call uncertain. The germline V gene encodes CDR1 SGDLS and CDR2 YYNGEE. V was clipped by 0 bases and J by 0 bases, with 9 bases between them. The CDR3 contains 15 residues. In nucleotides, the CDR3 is TGTGCCAGCAGCGTAGGAGTAGACTCTAACTATGGCTACACCTTC. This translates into CASSVGVDSNYGYTF.

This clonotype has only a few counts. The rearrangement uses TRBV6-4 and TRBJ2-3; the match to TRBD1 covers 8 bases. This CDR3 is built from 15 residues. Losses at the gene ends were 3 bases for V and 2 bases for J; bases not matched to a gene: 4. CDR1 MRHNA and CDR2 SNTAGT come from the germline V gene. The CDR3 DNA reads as TGTGCCAGCAGTGAGGGGACAGGAGACACAGATACGCAGTATTTT. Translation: CASSEGTGDTDTQYF.

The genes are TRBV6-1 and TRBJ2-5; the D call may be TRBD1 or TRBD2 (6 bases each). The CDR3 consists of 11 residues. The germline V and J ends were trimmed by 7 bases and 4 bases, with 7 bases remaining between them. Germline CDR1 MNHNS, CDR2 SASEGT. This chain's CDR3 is CASKGGETQYF. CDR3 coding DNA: TGTGCCAGCAAGGGGGGAGAGACCCAGTACTTC.

The CDR3 DNA is TGTGCCAGCAGTTTATATCGTTCAGGGGTAGAGACCCAGTACTTC. This codes for CASSLYRSGVETQYF. The chain carries TRBV12-3 or TRBV12-4 and TRBJ2-5, with D possibly TRBD1 on 6 matching bases. V lost 2 bases, J lost 4 bases, and 14 bases lay in between. The CDR3 covers 15 residues.

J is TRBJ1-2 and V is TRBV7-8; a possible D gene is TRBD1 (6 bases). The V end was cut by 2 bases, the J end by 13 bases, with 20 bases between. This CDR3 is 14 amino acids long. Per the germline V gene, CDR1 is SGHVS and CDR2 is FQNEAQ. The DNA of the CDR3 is TGTGCCAGCAGCTTAAATATGGGGGACAAACCGGGCACCTTC. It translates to CASSLNMGDKPGTF. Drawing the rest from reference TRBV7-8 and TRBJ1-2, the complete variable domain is GAGVSQSPRYKVAKRGQDVALRCDPISGHVSLFWYQQALGQGPEFLTYFQNEAQLDKSGLPSDRFFAERPEGSVSTLKIQRTQQEDSAVYLCASSLNMGDKPGTFGSGTRLTVV.

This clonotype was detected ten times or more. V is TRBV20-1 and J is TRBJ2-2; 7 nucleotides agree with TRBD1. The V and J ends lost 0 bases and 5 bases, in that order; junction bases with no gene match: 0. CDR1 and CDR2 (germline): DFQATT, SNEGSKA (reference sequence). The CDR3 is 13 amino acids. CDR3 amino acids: CSARETGTGELFF. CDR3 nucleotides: TGCAGTGCTAGAGAGACAGGGACCGGGGAGCTGTTTTTT.

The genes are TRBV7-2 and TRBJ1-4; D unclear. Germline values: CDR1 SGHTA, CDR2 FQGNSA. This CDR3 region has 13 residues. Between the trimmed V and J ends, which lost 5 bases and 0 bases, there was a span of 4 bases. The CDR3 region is CASSPSTNEKLFF. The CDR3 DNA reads TGTGCCAGCAGCCCATCAACTAATGAAAAACTGTTTTTT.

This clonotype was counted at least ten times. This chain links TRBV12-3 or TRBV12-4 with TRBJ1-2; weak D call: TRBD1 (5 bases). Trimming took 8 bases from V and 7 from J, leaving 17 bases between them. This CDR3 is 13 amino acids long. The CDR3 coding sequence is TGTGCCAGCGGTTCATCCTTTGGGGCTGGCTACACCTTC. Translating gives CASGSSFGAGYTF.

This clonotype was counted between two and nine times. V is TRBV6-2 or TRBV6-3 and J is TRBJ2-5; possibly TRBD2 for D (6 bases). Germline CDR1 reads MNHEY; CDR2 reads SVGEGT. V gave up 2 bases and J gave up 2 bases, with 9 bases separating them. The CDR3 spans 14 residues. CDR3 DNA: TGTGCCAGCAGTTACCCGGGAGTTCAAGAGACCCAGTACTTC. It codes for CASSYPGVQETQYF.

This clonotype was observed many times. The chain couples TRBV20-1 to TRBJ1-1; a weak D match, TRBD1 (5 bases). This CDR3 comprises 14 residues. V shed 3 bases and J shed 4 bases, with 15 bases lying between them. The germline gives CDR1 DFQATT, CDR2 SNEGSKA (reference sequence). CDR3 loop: CSASPPGLSTEAFF. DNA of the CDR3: TGCAGTGCTAGTCCACCGGGGCTGAGCACTGAAGCTTTCTTT.

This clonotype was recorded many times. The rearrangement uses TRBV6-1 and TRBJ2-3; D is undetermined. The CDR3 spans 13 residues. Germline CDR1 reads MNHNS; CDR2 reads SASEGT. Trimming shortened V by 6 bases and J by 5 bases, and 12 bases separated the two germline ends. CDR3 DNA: TGTGCCAGCAGAGCGCCGCCGAAAGATACGCAGTATTTT. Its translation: CASRAPPKDTQYF.

DNA for the CDR3: TGTGCCAGCAGCGGACCGACAGGGTTGGGGACTTTCTTT. Its translation: CASSGPTGLGTFF. The V and J genes are TRBV7-9 and TRBJ1-1, with 7 bases fitting TRBD1. The CDR3 covers 13 residues. Trimming took 5 bases from V and 12 from J; bases not matched to a gene: 12. From germline, CDR1 is SEHNR and CDR2 FQNEAQ (reference sequence).

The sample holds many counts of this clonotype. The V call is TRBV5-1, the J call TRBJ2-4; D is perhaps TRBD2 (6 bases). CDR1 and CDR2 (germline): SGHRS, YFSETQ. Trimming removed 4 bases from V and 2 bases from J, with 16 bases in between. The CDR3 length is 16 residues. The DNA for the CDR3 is TGCGCCAGCAGCGTCCTGACTAGTGGTCCCAAAAACATTCAGTACTTC. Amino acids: CASSVLTSGPKNIQYF.